The present T cell receptor beta chain was sequenced within a study of T cell responses to AZD1222 COVID-19 vaccine. Study summary: Pooled samples include second doses given at about 4 or 12 weeks. Findings of the study overall: Increased Spike-specific TCR breadth and depth were observed after two AZD1222 doses. Among spike-specific TCRs, nearly half reportedly target unmutated variant regions.

Trimming took 0 bases from V and 4 from J, leaving 13 bases between them. CDR1 and CDR2 (germline): LNHNV, YYDKDF (reference sequence). The CDR3 loop spans 15 amino acids. In the case of this clone: The antigen remains unidentified.

Data came from immunoSEQ multiplex PCR; TCRdb stores just in-frame clones and leaves some out. The profile shows around 140,000 clones, 80% to 95% of them singletons. The specimen was peripheral blood, collected on day 0 of AZD1222 vaccination. The rearrangement links TRBV15 to TRBJ2-7; D ambiguous. The receptor's source is an adult in good health. The CDR3, as DNA: TGTGCCACCAGCAGAGAGGCTGACCCTATTTACGAGCAGTACTTC. It specifies CATSREADPIYEQYF. The variable domain in full, with the rest retrieved from reference TRBV15 and TRBJ2-7, is DAMVIQNPRYQVTQFGKPVTLSCSQTLNHNVMYWYQQKSSQAPKLLFHYYDKDFNNEADTPDNFQSRRPNTSFCFLDIRSPGLGDTAMYLCATSREADPIYEQYFGPGTRLTVT.